Sequencing of this T cell receptor beta chain was carried out in a study of blood T cell repertoires in COVID-19. The CDR3 contains 16 residues. V was shortened by 5 bases and J by 2 bases, with 13 bases between the two germline ends. Germline V lookup: CDR1 PRHDT, CDR2 FYEKMQ (reference sequence). Some clones are missing from TCRdb's copy, which holds only in-frame ones; the method was immunoSEQ multiplex PCR. The sample carries roughly 240,000 clones, 85% recorded once. The rearrangement links TRBV13 to TRBJ2-6, with TRBD1 as a possible D gene (6 bases). Sequences were obtained from PBMCs or T cells enriched from blood (not recorded which). The TCR sequence derives from a woman in her forties or fifties with acute COVID-19. The CDR3 reads CASSATGNPGANVLTF. The CDR3 DNA reads TGTGCCAGCAGCGCCACAGGGAACCCTGGGGCCAACGTCCTGACTTTC.